This TCR beta chain is from a study of blood T cell repertoires in COVID-19. How the authors handled the data: Cell counts per sample came from amplifying reference gene primers. TCRdb's table, derived via immunoSEQ multiplex PCR, lists solely in-frame clones and lacks some. Clone size and the V and J calls come from that table; the DNA yielded D and trimming. This sample has fewer than 250,000 clones, with roughly 84% found just once. The participants were between 18 and 89 years old and came from 24 US areas. Trimming pared 4 bases from V and 0 bases from J, leaving 13 bases between. The CDR3 totals 16 residues. Germline V CDR1 and CDR2: MNHNS, SASEGT.

The sequence was obtained from a man younger than 40 in a cohort exposed to, infected with or recovered from COVID-19 (not recorded which). The rearrangement joins TRBV6-1 to TRBJ2-1; no clear D gene. Input material: PBMCs or T cells enriched from blood (not recorded which). CDR3 loop: CASSVGGHRSYNEQFF. The CDR3 DNA reads TGTGCCAGCAGTGTGGGTGGGCACCGCTCCTACAATGAGCAGTTCTTC.